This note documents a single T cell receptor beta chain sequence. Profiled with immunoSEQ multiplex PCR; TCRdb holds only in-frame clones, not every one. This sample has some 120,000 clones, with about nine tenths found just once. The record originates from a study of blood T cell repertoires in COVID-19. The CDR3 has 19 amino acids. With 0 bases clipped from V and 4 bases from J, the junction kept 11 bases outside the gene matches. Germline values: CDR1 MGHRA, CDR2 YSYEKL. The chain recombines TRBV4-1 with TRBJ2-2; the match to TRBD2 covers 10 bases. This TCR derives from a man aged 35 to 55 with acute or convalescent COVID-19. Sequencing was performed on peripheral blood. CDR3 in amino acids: CASSQDLGSGRFSTGELFF. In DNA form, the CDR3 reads TGCGCCAGCAGCCAAGATCTCGGTAGCGGGAGGTTTAGCACCGGGGAGCTGTTTTTT.